This T cell receptor beta chain originates from a study of monozygotic twins with inflammatory bowel disease. Germline loops: CDR1 SGHDT, CDR2 YYEEEE. This CDR3 region has 14 residues. Through template switching, UMIs that included a 6-nucleotide sample barcode were added. TCRdb reprocessed the 5' RACE reads, keeping one entry per CDR3 protein, no DNA. The sample totals around 410,000 distinct CDR3 sequences; its top ten clones hold 2% to 3%. Sequencing was done on a sample of blood. This rearrangement joins TRBV5-6 to TRBJ2-1; the TCRdb D gene call, TRBD2, has no DNA to confirm it. This receptor was obtained from a human donor with ulcerative colitis or Crohn's disease, or a healthy co-twin of an affected twin (not recorded which). The CDR3 region is CASSISGGHNEQFF.